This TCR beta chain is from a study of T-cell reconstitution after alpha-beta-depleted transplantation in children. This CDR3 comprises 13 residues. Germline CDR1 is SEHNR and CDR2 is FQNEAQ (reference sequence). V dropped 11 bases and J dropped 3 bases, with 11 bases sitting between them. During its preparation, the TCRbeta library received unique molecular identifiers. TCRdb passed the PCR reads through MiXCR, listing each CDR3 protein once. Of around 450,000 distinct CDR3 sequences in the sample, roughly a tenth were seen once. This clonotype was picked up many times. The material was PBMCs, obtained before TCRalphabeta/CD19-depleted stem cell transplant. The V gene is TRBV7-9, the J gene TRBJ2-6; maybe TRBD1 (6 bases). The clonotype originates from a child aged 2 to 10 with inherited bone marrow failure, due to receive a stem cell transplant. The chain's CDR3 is CAVEGVGANVLTF. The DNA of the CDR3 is TGTGCCGTAGAGGGGGTTGGGGCCAACGTCCTGACTTTC. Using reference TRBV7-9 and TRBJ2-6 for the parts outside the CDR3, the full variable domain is DTGVSQNPRHKITKRGQNVTFRCDPISEHNRLYWYRQTLGQGPEFLTYFQNEAQLEKSRLLSDRFSAERPKGSFSTLEIQRTEQGDSAMYLCAVEGVGANVLTFGAGSRLTVL.